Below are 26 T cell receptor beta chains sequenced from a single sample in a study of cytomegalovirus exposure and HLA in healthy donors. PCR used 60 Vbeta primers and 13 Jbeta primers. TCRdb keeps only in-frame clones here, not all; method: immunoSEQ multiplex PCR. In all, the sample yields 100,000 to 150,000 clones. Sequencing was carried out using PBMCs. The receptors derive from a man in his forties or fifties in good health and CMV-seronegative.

The CDR3 region is CASSDQQNQPQHF. The DNA of the CDR3 is TGCGCCAGCAGTGACCAACAAAATCAGCCCCAGCATTTT. V usage is TRBV10-1 and J usage is TRBJ1-5; D is unclear. Per germline, CDR1 WNHNN and CDR2 SYGVQD (reference sequence). The CDR3 runs to 13 residues. V was pared by 3 bases and J by 4 bases, with 7 bases between.

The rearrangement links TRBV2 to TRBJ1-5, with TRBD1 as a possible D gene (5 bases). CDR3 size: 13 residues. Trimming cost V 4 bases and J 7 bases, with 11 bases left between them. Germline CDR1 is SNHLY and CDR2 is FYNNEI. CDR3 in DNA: TGTGCCAGCAGTGGTTCAGGGCCCCAGCCCCAGCATTTT. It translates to CASSGSGPQPQHF.

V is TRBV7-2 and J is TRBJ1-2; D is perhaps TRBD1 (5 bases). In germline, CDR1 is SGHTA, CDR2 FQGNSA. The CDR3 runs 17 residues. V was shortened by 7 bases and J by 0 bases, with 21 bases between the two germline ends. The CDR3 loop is CASTTPDGHRTNYGYTF. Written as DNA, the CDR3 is TGTGCCAGCACAACCCCAGACGGACACCGGACTAACTATGGCTACACCTTC.

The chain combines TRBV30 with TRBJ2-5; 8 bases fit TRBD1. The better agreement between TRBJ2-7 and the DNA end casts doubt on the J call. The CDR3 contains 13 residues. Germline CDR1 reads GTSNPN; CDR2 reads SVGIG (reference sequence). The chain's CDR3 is CAWNTYRGYEQYF. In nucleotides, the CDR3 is TGTGCCTGGAATACCTACAGGGGGTACGAGCAGTACTTC.

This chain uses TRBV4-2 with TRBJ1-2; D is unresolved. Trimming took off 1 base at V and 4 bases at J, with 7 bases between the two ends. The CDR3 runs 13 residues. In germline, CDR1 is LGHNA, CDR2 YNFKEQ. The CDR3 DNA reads TGTGCCAGCAGCCAAGTTGTAGTCTATGGCTACACCTTC. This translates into CASSQVVVYGYTF.

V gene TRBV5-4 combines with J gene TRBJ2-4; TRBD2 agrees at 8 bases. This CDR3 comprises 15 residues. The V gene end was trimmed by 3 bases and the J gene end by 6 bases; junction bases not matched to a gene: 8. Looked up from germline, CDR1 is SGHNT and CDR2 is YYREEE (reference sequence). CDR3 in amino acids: CASSSEPTSGNIQYF. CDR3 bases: TGTGCCAGCAGCTCGGAACCCACTAGCGGAAACATTCAGTACTTC.

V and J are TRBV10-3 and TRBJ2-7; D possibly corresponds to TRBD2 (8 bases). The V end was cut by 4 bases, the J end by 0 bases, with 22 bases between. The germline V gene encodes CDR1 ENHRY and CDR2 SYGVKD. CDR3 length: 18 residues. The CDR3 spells CAISASQGGGTSSYEQYF. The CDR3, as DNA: TGTGCCATCAGTGCCAGCCAGGGGGGTGGGACTAGCTCCTACGAGCAGTACTTC.

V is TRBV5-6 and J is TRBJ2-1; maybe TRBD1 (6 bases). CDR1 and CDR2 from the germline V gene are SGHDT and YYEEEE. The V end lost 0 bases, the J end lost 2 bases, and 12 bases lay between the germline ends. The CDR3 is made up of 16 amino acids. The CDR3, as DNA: TGTGCCAGCAGCTTGGATGCAGGGGTACCCTACAATGAGCAGTTCTTC. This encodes CASSLDAGVPYNEQFF.

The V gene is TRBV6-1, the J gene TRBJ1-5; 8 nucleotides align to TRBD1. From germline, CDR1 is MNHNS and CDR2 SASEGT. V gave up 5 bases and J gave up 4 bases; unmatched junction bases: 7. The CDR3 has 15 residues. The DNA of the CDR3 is TGTGCCAGCAGTCTTCAGGGGGCGAGGAATCAGCCCCAGCATTTT. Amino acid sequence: CASSLQGARNQPQHF.

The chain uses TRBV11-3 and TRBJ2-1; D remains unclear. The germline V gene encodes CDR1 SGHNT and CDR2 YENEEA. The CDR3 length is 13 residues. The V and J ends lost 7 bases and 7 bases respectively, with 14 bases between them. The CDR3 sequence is CASTPSSANEQFF. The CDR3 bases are TGTGCCAGCACCCCCAGCTCAGCGAATGAGCAGTTCTTC.

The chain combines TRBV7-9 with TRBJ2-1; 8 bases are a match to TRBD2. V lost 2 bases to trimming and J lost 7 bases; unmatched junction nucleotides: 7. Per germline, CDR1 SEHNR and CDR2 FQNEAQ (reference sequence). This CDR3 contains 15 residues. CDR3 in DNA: TGTGCCAGCAGCTTATTTGCGGGGGGCGGGAATGAGCAGTTCTTC. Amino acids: CASSLFAGGGNEQFF. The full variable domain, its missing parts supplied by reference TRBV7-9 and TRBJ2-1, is DTGVSQNPRHKITKRGQNVTFRCDPISEHNRLYWYRQTLGQGPEFLTYFQNEAQLEKSRLLSDRFSAERPKGSFSTLEIQRTEQGDSAMYLCASSLFAGGGNEQFFGPGTRLTVL.

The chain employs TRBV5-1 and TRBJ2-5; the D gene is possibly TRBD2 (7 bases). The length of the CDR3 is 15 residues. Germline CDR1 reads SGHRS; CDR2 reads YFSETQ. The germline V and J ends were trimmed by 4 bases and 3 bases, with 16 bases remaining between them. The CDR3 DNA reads TGCGCCAGCAGCCGGAGGGGGGGTAGCGAAGAGACCCAGTACTTC. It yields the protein CASSRRGGSEETQYF.

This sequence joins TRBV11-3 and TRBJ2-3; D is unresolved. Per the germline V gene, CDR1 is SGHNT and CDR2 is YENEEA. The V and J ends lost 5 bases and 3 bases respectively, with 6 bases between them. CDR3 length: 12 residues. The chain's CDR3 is CASSPFTDTQYF. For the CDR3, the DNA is TGTGCCAGCAGCCCCTTTACAGATACGCAGTATTTT.

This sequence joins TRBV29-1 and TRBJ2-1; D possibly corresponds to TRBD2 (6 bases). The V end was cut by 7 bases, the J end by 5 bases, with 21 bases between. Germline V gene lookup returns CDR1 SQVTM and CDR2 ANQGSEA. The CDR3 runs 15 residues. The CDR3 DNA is TGCAGCGCCGCGATGGGGGGAGTTGCCCACAATGAGCAGTTCTTC. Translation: CSAAMGGVAHNEQFF.

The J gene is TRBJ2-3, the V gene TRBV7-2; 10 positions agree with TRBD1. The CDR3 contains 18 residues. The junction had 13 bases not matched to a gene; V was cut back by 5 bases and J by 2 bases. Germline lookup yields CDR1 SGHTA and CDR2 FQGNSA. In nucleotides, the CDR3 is TGTGCCAGCAGCCTAACCCGCTGGGGGACAGGGGACACAGATACGCAGTATTTT. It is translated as CASSLTRWGTGDTDTQYF.

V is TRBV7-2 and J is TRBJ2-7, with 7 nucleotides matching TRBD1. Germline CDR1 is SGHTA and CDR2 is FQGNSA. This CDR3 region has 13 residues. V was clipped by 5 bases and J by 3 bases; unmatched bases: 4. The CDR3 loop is CASSRRDSYEQYF. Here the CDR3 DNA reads TGTGCCAGCAGCCGACGGGACAGCTACGAGCAGTACTTC.

The CDR3 loop reads CASRWTGGYEQYF. CDR3 bases: TGTGCCAGCAGATGGACCGGGGGCTACGAGCAGTACTTC. The chain uses TRBV6-5 and TRBJ2-7; perhaps TRBD2 as D (6 bases). Germline-derived CDR1 and CDR2 are MNHEY and SVGAGI. Trimming pared 6 bases from V and 3 bases from J, leaving 12 bases between. The CDR3 runs 13 residues.

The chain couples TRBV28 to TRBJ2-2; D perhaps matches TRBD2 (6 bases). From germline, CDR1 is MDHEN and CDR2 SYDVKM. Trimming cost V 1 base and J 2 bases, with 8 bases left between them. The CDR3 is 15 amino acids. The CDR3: CASSLSAGNTGELFF. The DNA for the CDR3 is TGTGCCAGCAGTTTATCGGCGGGAAACACCGGGGAGCTGTTTTTT.

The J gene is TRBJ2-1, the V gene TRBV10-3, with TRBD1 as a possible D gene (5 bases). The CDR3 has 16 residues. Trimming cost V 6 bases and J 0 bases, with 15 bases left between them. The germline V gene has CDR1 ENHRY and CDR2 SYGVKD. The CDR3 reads CAISSDIPSSYNEQFF. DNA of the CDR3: TGTGCCATCAGCTCGGACATCCCGAGCTCCTACAATGAGCAGTTCTTC.

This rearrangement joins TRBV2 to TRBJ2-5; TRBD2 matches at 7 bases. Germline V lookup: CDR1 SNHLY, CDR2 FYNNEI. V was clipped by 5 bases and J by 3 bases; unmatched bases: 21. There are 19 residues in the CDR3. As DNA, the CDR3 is TGTGCCAGCAGTAAAAGCCGACTAGCAGACCCTTCGAATAAAGAGACCCAGTACTTC. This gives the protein CASSKSRLADPSNKETQYF. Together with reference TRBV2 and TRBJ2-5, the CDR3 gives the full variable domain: EPEVTQTPSHQVTQMGQEVILRCVPISNHLYFYWYRQILGQKVEFLVSFYNNEISEKSEIFDDQFSVERPDGSNFTLKIRSTKLEDSAMYFCASSKSRLADPSNKETQYFGPGTRLLVL.

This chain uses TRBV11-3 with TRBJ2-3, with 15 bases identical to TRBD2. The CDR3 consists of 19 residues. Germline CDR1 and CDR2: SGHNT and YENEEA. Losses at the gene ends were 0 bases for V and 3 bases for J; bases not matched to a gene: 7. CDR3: CASSLEPPGTSGRTDTQYF. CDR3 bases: TGTGCCAGCAGCTTAGAACCCCCTGGGACTAGCGGGAGGACAGATACGCAGTATTTT. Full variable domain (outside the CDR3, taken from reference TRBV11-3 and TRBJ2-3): EAGVVQSPRYKIIEKKQPVAFWCNPISGHNTLYWYLQNLGQGPELLIRYENEEAVDDSQLPKDRFSAERLKGVDSTLKIQPAELGDSAVYLCASSLEPPGTSGRTDTQYFGPGTRLTVL.

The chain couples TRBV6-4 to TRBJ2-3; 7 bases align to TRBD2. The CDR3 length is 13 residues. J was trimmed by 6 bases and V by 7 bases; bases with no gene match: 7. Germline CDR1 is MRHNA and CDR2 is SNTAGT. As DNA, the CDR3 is TGTGCCAGCAACCGGGAGGCACACGATACGCAGTATTTT. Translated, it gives CASNREAHDTQYF.

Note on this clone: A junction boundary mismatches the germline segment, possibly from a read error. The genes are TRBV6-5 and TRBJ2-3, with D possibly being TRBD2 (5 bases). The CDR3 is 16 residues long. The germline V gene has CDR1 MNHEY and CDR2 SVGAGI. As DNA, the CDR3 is TGTGCCGGCAGTTACTCGAGCGGAGTCCCGCAGGATACGCAGTATTTT. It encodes CAGSYSSGVPQDTQYF.

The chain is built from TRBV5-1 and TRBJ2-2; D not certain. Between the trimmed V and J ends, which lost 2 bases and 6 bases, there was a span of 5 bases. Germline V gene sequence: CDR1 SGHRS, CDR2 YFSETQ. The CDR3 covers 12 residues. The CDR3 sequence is CASSFPSGELFF. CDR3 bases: TGCGCCAGCAGCTTTCCCTCCGGGGAGCTGTTTTTT.

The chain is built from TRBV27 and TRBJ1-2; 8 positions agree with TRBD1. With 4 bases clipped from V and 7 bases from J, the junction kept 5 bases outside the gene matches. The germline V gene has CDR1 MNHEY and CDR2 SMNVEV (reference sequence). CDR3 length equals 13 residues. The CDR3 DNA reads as TGTGCCAGCAGTTCGGACAGGGAGGGTGGCTACACCTTC. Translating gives CASSSDREGGYTF.

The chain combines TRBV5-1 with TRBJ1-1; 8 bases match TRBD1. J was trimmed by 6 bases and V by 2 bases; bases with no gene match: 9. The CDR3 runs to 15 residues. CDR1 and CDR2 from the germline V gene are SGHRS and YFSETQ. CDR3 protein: CASSFLTGERAEAFF. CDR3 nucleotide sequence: TGCGCCAGCAGCTTTCTGACAGGGGAACGGGCTGAAGCTTTCTTT.